This TCR beta chain stems from a study of CD4 T cells in relation to SARS-CoV-2 and coronaviruses. Study in general: ViraFEST: roughly ten-day antigen culture of PBMCs, then TCR beta CDR3 sequencing. Study-wide results and caveats: No crossreactivity against non-spike viral proteins was tested here.

The data were produced by immunoSEQ multiplex PCR, yet TCRdb's version contains in-frame clones alone and is incomplete. Among tens of thousands of clones listed, around 80% were seen once. This clone was counted once. Its antigen is not identified. Looked up from germline, CDR1 is SGHTA and CDR2 is FQGNSA. The CDR3 contains 17 residues. V was pared by 6 bases and J by 4 bases, with 16 bases of the junction left unmatched. The chain is built from TRBV7-2 and TRBJ2-3, with 7 bases aligning to TRBD2. Sequencing was done on a sample of naive CD4+ T cells from PBMCs, cultured in vitro. Subset: naive CD4+ T cells isolated by negative enrichment. The clonotype originates from an adult with COVID-19. This CDR3 is CASSSFGAGVLADTQYF. In DNA, the CDR3 is TGTGCCAGCAGTTCCTTCGGGGCGGGAGTTTTGGCAGATACGCAGTATTTT. Using reference TRBV7-2 and TRBJ2-3 for the parts outside the CDR3, the full variable domain is GAGVSQSPSNKVTEKGKDVELRCDPISGHTALYWYRQSLGQGLEFLIYFQGNSAPDKSGLPSDRFSAERTGGSVSTLTIQRTQQEDSAVYLCASSSFGAGVLADTQYFGPGTRLTVL.